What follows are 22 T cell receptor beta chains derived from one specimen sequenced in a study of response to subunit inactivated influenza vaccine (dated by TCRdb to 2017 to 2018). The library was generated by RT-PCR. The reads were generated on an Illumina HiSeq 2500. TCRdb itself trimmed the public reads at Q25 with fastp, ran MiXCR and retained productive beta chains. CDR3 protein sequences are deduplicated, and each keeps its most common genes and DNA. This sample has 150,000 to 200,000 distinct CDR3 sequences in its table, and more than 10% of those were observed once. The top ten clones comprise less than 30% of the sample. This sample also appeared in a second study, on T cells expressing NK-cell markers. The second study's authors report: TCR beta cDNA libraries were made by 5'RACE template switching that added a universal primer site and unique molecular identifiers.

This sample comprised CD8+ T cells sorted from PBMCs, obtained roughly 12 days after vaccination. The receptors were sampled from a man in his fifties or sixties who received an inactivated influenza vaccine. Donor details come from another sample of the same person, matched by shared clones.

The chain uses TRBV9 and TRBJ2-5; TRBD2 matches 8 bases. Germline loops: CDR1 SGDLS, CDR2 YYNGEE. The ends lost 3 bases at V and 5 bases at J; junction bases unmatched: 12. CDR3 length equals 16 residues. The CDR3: CASSESSGLAVETQYF. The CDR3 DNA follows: TGTGCCAGCAGCGAGAGTTCAGGACTAGCTGTGGAGACCCAGTACTTC. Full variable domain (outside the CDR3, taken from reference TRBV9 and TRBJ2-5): DSGVTQTPKHLITATGQRVTLRCSPRSGDLSVYWYQQSLDQGLQFLIQYYNGEERAKGNILERFSAQQFPDLHSELNLSSLELGDSALYFCASSESSGLAVETQYFGPGTRLLVL.

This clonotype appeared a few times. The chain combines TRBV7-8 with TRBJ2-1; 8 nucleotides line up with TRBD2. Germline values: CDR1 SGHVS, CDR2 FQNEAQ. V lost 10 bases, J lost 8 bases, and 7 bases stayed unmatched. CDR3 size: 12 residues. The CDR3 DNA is TGTGCCACCAAAGCGGGAGTAGATGAGCAGTTCTTC. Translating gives CATKAGVDEQFF. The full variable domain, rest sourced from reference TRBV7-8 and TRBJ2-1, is GAGVSQSPRYKVAKRGQDVALRCDPISGHVSLFWYQQALGQGPEFLTYFQNEAQLDKSGLPSDRFFAERPEGSVSTLKIQRTQQEDSAVYLCATKAGVDEQFFGPGTRLTVL.

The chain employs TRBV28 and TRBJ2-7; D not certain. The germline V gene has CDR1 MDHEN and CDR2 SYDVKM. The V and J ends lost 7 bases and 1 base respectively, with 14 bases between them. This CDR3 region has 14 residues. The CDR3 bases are TGTGCCAGCACCCCCTGGGCAGGATCCTACGAGCAGTACTTC. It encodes CASTPWAGSYEQYF.

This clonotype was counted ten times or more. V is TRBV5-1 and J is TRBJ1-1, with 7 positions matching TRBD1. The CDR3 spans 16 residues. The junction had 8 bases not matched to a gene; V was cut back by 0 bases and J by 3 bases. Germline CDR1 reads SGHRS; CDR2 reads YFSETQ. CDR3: CASSLEIRGLDTEAFF. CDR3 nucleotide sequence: TGCGCCAGCAGCTTGGAAATTAGGGGGCTGGACACTGAAGCTTTCTTT.

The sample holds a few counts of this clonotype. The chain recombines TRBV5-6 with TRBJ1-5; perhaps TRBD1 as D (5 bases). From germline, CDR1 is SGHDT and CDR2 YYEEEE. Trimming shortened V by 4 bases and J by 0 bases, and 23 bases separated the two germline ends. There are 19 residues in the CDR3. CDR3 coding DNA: TGTGCCAGCAGCGTTGGCGGGACCTTGGGACCATATAGCAATCAGCCCCAGCATTTT. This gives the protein CASSVGGTLGPYSNQPQHF.

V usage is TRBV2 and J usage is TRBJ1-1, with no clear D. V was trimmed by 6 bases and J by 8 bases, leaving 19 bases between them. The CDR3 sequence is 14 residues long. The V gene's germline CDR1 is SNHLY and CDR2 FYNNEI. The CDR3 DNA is TGTGCCAGCAGGACAATGGTCGGCCGAATGGAAGCTTTCTTT. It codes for CASRTMVGRMEAFF. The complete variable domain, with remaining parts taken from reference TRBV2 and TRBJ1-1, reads EPEVTQTPSHQVTQMGQEVILRCVPISNHLYFYWYRQILGQKVEFLVSFYNNEISEKSEIFDDQFSVERPDGSNFTLKIRSTKLEDSAMYFCASRTMVGRMEAFFGQGTRLTVV.

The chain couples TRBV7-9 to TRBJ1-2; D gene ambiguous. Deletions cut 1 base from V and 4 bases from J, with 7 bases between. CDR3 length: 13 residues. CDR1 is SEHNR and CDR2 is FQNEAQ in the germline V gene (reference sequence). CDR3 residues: CASSLVHGYGYTF. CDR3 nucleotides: TGTGCCAGCAGCTTAGTGCACGGCTATGGCTACACCTTC.

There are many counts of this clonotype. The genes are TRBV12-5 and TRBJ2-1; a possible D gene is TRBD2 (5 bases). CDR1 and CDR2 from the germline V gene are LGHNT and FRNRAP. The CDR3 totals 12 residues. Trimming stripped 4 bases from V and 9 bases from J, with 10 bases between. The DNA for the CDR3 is TGTGCTAGTGGTTGGACTCTTGCTGAGCAGTTCTTC. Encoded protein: CASGWTLAEQFF.

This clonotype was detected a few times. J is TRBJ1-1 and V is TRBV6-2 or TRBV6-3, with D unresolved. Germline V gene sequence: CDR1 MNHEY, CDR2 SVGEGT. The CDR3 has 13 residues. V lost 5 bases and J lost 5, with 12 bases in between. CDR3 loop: CASSQDSWTEAFF. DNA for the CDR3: TGTGCCAGCAGTCAAGACTCCTGGACTGAAGCTTTCTTT.

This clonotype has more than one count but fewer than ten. The CDR3 coding sequence is TGCAGCTCAATATTCAACACCGGGGAGCTGTTTTTT. The encoded protein is CSSIFNTGELFF. This chain connects TRBV29-1 to TRBJ2-2; D is unresolved. The CDR3 sequence is 12 residues long. Germline V lookup: CDR1 SQVTM, CDR2 ANQGSEA. V lost 8 bases to trimming and J lost 2 bases, with 9 bases between them.

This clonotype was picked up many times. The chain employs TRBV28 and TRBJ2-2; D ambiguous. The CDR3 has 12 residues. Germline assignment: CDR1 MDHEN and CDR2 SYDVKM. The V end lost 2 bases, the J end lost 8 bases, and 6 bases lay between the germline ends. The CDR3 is CASSLGLGELFF. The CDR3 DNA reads TGTGCCAGCAGTTTAGGTTTGGGGGAGCTGTTTTTT.

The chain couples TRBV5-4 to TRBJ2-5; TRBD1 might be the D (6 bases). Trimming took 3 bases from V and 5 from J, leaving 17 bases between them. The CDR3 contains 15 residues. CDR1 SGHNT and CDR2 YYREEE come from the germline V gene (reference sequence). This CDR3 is CASSSRGGSMETQYF. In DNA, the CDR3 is TGTGCCAGCAGCTCTCGTGGGGGCTCAATGGAGACCCAGTACTTC.

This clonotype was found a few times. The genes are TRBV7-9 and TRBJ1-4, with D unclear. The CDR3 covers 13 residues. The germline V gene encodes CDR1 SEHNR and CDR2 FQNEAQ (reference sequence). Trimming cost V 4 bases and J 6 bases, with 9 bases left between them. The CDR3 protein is CASSSRWDEKLFF. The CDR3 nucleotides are TGTGCCAGCAGCTCCCGGTGGGATGAAAAACTGTTTTTT.

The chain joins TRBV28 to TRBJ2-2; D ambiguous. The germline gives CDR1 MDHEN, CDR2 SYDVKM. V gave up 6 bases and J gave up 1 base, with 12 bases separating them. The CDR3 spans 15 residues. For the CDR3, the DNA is TGTGCCAGCAGACCTACCCCAGGGAACACCGGGGAGCTGTTTTTT. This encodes CASRPTPGNTGELFF.

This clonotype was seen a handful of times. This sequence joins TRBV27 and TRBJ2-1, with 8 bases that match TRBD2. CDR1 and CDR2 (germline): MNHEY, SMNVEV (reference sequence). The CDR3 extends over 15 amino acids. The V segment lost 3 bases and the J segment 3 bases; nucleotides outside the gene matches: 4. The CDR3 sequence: CASSFLSGNYNEQFF. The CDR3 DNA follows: TGTGCCAGCAGTTTTCTTAGCGGGAACTACAATGAGCAGTTCTTC.

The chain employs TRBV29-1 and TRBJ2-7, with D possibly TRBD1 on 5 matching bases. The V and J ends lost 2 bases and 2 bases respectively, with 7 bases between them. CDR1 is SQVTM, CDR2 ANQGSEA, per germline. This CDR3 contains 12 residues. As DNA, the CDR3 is TGCAGCGTTGAATCAGGGACCTACGAGCAGTACTTC. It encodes CSVESGTYEQYF.

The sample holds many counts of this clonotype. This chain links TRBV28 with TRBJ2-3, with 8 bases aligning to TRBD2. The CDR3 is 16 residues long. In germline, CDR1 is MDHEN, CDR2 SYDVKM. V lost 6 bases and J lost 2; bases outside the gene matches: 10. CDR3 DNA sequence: TGTGCCAGCAGCCTCCGGGGGGGGCAGGTCACAGATACGCAGTATTTT. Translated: CASSLRGGQVTDTQYF.

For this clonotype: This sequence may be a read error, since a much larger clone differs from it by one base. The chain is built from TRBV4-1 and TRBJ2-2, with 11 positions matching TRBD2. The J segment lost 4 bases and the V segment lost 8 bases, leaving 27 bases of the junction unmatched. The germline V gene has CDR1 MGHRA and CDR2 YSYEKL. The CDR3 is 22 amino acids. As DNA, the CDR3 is TGCGCCAGCCGCCTTAGACTGCCCGGACTAGCGGGTTTTGAGGGATCCACCGGGGAGCTGTTTTTT. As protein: CASRLRLPGLAGFEGSTGELFF.

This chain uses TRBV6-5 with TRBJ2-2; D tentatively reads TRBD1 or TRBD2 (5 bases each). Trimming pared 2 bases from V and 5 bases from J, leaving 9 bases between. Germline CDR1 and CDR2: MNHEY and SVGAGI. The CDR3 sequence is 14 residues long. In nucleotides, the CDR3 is TGTGCCAGCAGTTACGGTGGGGGAACCGGGGAGCTGTTTTTT. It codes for CASSYGGGTGELFF.

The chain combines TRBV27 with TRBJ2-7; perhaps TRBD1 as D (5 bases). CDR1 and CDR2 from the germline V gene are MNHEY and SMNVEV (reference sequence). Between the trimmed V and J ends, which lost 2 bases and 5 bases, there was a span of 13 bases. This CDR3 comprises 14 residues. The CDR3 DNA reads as TGTGCCAGCAGTTTAGCAGGGTCTGGTAACGAGCAGTACTTC. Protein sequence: CASSLAGSGNEQYF.

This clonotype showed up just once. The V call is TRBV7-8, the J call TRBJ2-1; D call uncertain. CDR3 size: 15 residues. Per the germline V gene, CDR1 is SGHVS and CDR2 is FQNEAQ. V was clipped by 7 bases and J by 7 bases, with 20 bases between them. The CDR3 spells CASTSGAWGENEQFF. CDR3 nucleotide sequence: TGTGCCAGCACCTCCGGCGCGTGGGGTGAGAATGAGCAGTTCTTC.

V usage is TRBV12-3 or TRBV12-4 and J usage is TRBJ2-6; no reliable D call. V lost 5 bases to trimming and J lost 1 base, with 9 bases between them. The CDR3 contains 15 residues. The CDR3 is CASSQDGSGANVLTF. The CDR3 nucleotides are TGTGCCAGCAGTCAGGACGGATCTGGGGCCAACGTCCTGACTTTC.